This T cell receptor (beta chain) was found in a study of blood T cell repertoires in COVID-19. Study details: Specimens from acute and convalescent COVID-19 originated in the United States, Italy and Spain. PBMCs, B-cell-depleted T cells, or T cells provided the cDNA or gDNA that made up the material.

In the original analysis: Cell counts per sample came from amplifying reference gene primers. The assay was immunoSEQ multiplex PCR, and TCRdb's table has in-frame clones only and misses some. V and J calls and clone size are those listed in that table; D and trimming were worked out from the DNA. The table records hundreds of thousands of clones, more than 80% of them present only once. The participants were between about 18 and 100 years old and came from 24 US areas. The source is a man over 45 who had been exposed to COVID-19. Material for sequencing was PBMCs or T cells enriched from blood (not recorded which).

The CDR3 sequence is CASSRRGKGPYGYTF. In DNA form, the CDR3 reads TGTGCCAGCTCACGCAGGGGTAAAGGCCCTTATGGCTACACCTTC. This sequence joins TRBV28 and TRBJ1-2, with D possibly matching TRBD1 (6 bases). Per the germline V gene, CDR1 is MDHEN and CDR2 is SYDVKM. Between the trimmed V and J ends, which lost 8 bases and 5 bases, there was a span of 21 bases. This CDR3 is 15 amino acids long.